This TCR beta chain is drawn from a study of T cells expressing NK-cell markers. The overall study: The eight sequenced donors comprised seven who were HCMV-seropositive and one who was seronegative.

Reprocessing the 5' RACE reads, TCRdb reports a single entry for every CDR3 protein and omits DNA. Its clone listing holds fewer than 550,000 distinct CDR3 sequences. Worth noting for this clonotype: Its specificity is unknown.

Regarding the study as a whole: Four of the donors also had these clonotypes leading their CD3+CD56-NKG2C+ fraction. Specificity for HCMV among expanded NKG2C+ T cell clones was not established.

The CDR3 is made up of 12 amino acids. Germline CDR1 reads GTSNPN; CDR2 reads SVGIG (reference sequence). The sample comprised blood T cells: a sorted CD56 or NKG2C T cell subset, CD4+ or CD8+ T cells, or bulk PBMC T cells (not recorded which). The chain has TRBV30 and TRBJ2-3. This clonotype was sampled from a woman aged 50 to 60 in good health. The CDR3 reads CAWSVPIATQYF.